This TCR beta chain emerged from a study of T cell repertoires in cytomegalovirus infection. The wider study: Public TCR beta signatures marked donors with CMV infection and the matching HLA.

The table lists this clonotype with a few counts. The antigen remains unidentified. The germline V gene has CDR1 MNHEY and CDR2 SMNVEV (reference sequence). V lost 8 bases and J lost 2; bases outside the gene matches: 4. This CDR3 comprises 14 residues. TCRdb used MiXCR to reprocess the reads, holding one entry per CDR3 protein. The sample has approximately 630,000 distinct CDR3 sequences, roughly a quarter seen once. Study-wide points: Dominant in the ex vivo response were TCR beta clonotypes restricted by HLA-C and specific for CMV.

The gene calls are TRBV27 and TRBJ2-3; 10 bases fit TRBD1. The sequencing input was CD8+ T cells from PBMCs. This TCR was recovered from a human donor in good health (CMV status not recorded). Some clones in this sample may be carry-over from other donors' samples. The DNA of the CDR3 is TGTGCCAGCGGGGACAGGGGATACACAGATACGCAGTATTTT. It specifies CASGDRGYTDTQYF.